This TCR beta chain was retrieved from a study of response to subunit inactivated influenza vaccine. A single record per CDR3 protein comes from TCRdb applying MiXCR to the RT-PCR reads. This repertoire shows 600,000 to 850,000 distinct CDR3 sequences, about 14% found once; its top ten account for roughly 7.6%. The CDR3 totals 14 residues. The V end was cut by 1 base, the J end by 12 bases, with 13 bases between. CDR1 and CDR2 from the germline V gene are MNHNS and SASEGT. The input for sequencing was PBMCs from blood, taken 14 days before vaccination. The chain employs TRBV6-1 and TRBJ1-6; the D is unclear. The TCR originated in a man aged 50 to 59 who received an inactivated influenza vaccine. Here the CDR3 reads CASSEEATVLPLHF. In DNA form, the CDR3 reads TGTGCCAGCAGTGAAGAGGCCACCGTACTACCCCTCCACTTT.